Listed below are T cell receptor beta chains from one sample, sequenced in a study of cytomegalovirus exposure and HLA in healthy donors. The assay was immunoSEQ multiplex PCR, and TCRdb's table has in-frame clones only and misses some. The sample yields approximately 120,000 clones, 77% seen once. The sample was PBMCs. The source is a woman aged 40-49 years in good health and CMV-seropositive. The CDR3 runs from the conserved cysteine through the conserved F or W. D genes are given only for firm matches. Rows may omit the clone size; those that give it use once, few, many or a size class.

CDR3 DNA | CDR3 protein | CDR3 length | D gene | J gene | clone size | V gene
TGTGCCAGCAGTCCCCTGGGGGGCACTGAAGCTTTCTTT | CASSPLGGTEAFF | 13 | - | TRBJ1-1 | - | TRBV6-5
TGTGCCAGCACACCGGGACTACTCACCGGGGAGCTGTTTTTT | CASTPGLLTGELFF | 14 | TRBD2 | TRBJ2-2 | - | TRBV25-1
TGCGCCAGCGCAGAACAGGGGGCATCCTACGAGCAGTACTTC | CASAEQGASYEQYF | 14 | TRBD1 | TRBJ2-7 | many | TRBV5-1
TGCGCCAGCAGCTCCAACCCAGCGGGACTAAGGGATACGCAGTATTTT | CASSSNPAGLRDTQYF | 16 | TRBD2 | TRBJ2-3 | - | TRBV5-1
TGTGCCAGCAGTGACGGACAGGGGGCCGCCTTAAGCAATCAGCCCCAGCATTTT | CASSDGQGAALSNQPQHF | 18 | TRBD1 | TRBJ1-5 | - | TRBV6-1
TGTGCCAGCAGCCCGAGGGACAGCCAAGAGACCCAGTACTTC | CASSPRDSQETQYF | 14 | TRBD1 | TRBJ2-5 | - | TRBV11-3
TGTGCCAGCAGTAGACAGACATTGGGCTACGAGCAGTACTTC | CASSRQTLGYEQYF | 14 | - | TRBJ2-7 | - | TRBV2
TGCAGTGCCCCGGACTACTACGAGCAGTACTTC | CSAPDYYEQYF | 11 | - | TRBJ2-7 | - | TRBV20-1
TGTGCCAGCAGCCAAGATTGGGCGGGAAGGTTGGAGACCCAGTACTTC | CASSQDWAGRLETQYF | 16 | - | TRBJ2-5 | - | TRBV4-2
TGTGCCAGCAGCTGGGACAGTAGCAATCAGCCCCAGCATTTT | CASSWDSSNQPQHF | 14 | TRBD1 | TRBJ1-5 | - | TRBV7-9
TGTGCCAGCAGGGGACAGGGAACACCATCCGGGGAGCTGTTTTTT | CASRGQGTPSGELFF | 15 | TRBD1 | TRBJ2-2 | once | TRBV13
TGTGCCACCAGCAGAGCCCCAGGGTCTGGGGCCAACGTCCTGACTTTC | CATSRAPGSGANVLTF | 16 | - | TRBJ2-6 | - | TRBV15
TGTGCCTGGAGTAGGGGGTCCATTCAGCCCCAGCATTTT | CAWSRGSIQPQHF | 13 | - | TRBJ1-5 | - | TRBV30
TGTGCCAGCAGCCCAGGACTAGCGGGACAAGAGACCCAGTACTTC | CASSPGLAGQETQYF | 15 | TRBD2 | TRBJ2-5 | - | TRBV5-6
TGTGCCAGCTCCCTTGACAGGGGAAACACCATATATTTT | CASSLDRGNTIYF | 13 | - | TRBJ1-3 | - | TRBV18
TGCGCCAGCAGCCAAGATTGGGAGGACGAGCAGTACTTC | CASSQDWEDEQYF | 13 | - | TRBJ2-7 | few | TRBV4-1
TGTGCCAGCAGCCCCCCAGCGGATTCCGCCGTAGATACGCAGTATTTT | CASSPPADSAVDTQYF | 16 | - | TRBJ2-3 | - | TRBV7-8
TGTGCCAGTAACTCCCGGGATCGTCAGCCCCAGCATTTT | CASNSRDRQPQHF | 13 | - | TRBJ1-5 | - | TRBV19
TGTGCCAGCGGACAGGGGGCTTATGGGGCCAACGTCCTGACTTTC | CASGQGAYGANVLTF | 15 | TRBD1 | TRBJ2-6 | - | TRBV28
TGTGCCAGTAGTATAGATCGCCAGGGATCCGGAAACACCATATATTTT | CASSIDRQGSGNTIYF | 16 | - | TRBJ1-3 | - | TRBV19
TGTGCCTGGAGTGTACAGGAGTACACTGAAGCTTTCTTT | CAWSVQEYTEAFF | 13 | - | TRBJ1-1 | - | TRBV30
TGTGCCAGCAGCCACCGGGACAGAAATTACGAGCAGTACTTC | CASSHRDRNYEQYF | 14 | TRBD1 | TRBJ2-7 | large | TRBV7-9
TGCGCCAGCAGCTTGGGTAGAGTTGGCGGGGTACACAATGAGCAGTTCTTC | CASSLGRVGGVHNEQFF | 17 | - | TRBJ2-1 | - | TRBV5-1
TGTGCCAGCACCCCACTAGCGGGGGGTTCCTACGAGCAGTACTTC | CASTPLAGGSYEQYF | 15 | TRBD2 | TRBJ2-7 | few | TRBV28
TGTGCCAGCACCGCCCCGGGGGGCGAGACCCAGTACTTC | CASTAPGGETQYF | 13 | - | TRBJ2-5 | - | TRBV7-3
TGTGCCAGCAGCACCCAATGGCCGCTCAACTCTGGAAACACCATATATTTT | CASSTQWPLNSGNTIYF | 17 | - | TRBJ1-3 | - | TRBV28
TGCAGCGTTTCTAGCGGGGGATTGATCAATGAGCAGTTCTTC | CSVSSGGLINEQFF | 14 | TRBD2 | TRBJ2-1 | - | TRBV29-1
TGTGCCTGGAGTCAGGGGGCCTCCTACGAGCAGTACTTC | CAWSQGASYEQYF | 13 | TRBD1 | TRBJ2-7 | few | TRBV30
TGTGCCAGCATCGACAGGGGATATGGCTACACCTTC | CASIDRGYGYTF | 12 | TRBD1 | TRBJ1-2 | - | TRBV28
TGTGCCAGCAGTTACTCGGGACTAGCGCCGGGGGAGCAGTACTTC | CASSYSGLAPGEQYF | 15 | TRBD2 | TRBJ2-7 | - | TRBV6-6
TGTGCCAGCAGCTTGGGGGCGACAAGATCTAACTATGGCTACACCTTC | CASSLGATRSNYGYTF | 16 | - | TRBJ1-2 | - | TRBV5-4
TGTGCCAGCAGCTCGACCCATCTAGCGACGCATACGCAGTATTTT | CASSSTHLATHTQYF | 15 | - | TRBJ2-3 | - | TRBV7-3
TGTGCCAGCAGTGAAGGGCAGATTTTTAGCAATCAGCCCCAGCATTTT | CASSEGQIFSNQPQHF | 16 | - | TRBJ1-5 | - | TRBV2
TGTGCCAGCAGCGTATACGGGGGAGAGGGTGAGCAGTTCTTC | CASSVYGGEGEQFF | 14 | - | TRBJ2-1 | - | TRBV9
TGCGCCAGCAGCGAACGGAGTGGCGGTTACAATGAGCAGTTCTTC | CASSERSGGYNEQFF | 15 | - | TRBJ2-1 | - | TRBV5-1
TGTGCCTGGAGTGTAAGACTTAGCTCTGGAAACACCATATATTTT | CAWSVRLSSGNTIYF | 15 | - | TRBJ1-3 | - | TRBV30
TGTGCCAGCAGCTTACCAGGGACTAGCGACGCCGAGCAGTACTTC | CASSLPGTSDAEQYF | 15 | TRBD2 | TRBJ2-7 | - | TRBV11-1
TGTGCCAGCAGTGGCGCCGTTGGAGGCCACAATGAGCAGTTCTTC | CASSGAVGGHNEQFF | 15 | - | TRBJ2-1 | - | TRBV2
TGTGCCAGCAGCCCACAGGGGACTTATGGCACCATATATTTT | CASSPQGTYGTIYF | 14 | TRBD1 | TRBJ1-3 | - | TRBV7-2
TGTGCCTGGAAGACTAGCGGGGGCCACGAGCAGTACTTC | CAWKTSGGHEQYF | 13 | TRBD2 | TRBJ2-7 | - | TRBV30
TGTGCCAGCAGTGAAAGGGGGCAGATCAATCAGCCCCAGCATTTT | CASSERGQINQPQHF | 15 | TRBD1 | TRBJ1-5 | few | TRBV6-1
TGTGCCAGTAGCACTCGGACAGGGGATTACGAGCAGTACTTC | CASSTRTGDYEQYF | 14 | TRBD1 | TRBJ2-7 | - | TRBV5-4
TGTGCCAGCAGCCCGGGACTAGCGGGAAGTAGGGGGGAGCTGTTTTTT | CASSPGLAGSRGELFF | 16 | TRBD2 | TRBJ2-2 | - | TRBV7-2
TGCGCCAGCAGCCCCGGGACTAGCCGTTCCTACGAGCAGTACTTC | CASSPGTSRSYEQYF | 15 | TRBD2 | TRBJ2-7 | - | TRBV5-1
TGCGCCAGCAGCTTGGTGGTTAGAAAAAAATACGAGCAGTACTTC | CASSLVVRKKYEQYF | 15 | - | TRBJ2-7 | - | TRBV5-1
TGTGCCAGCAGCTTGGCCAGGGGGCTCGAATACGAGCAGTACTTC | CASSLARGLEYEQYF | 15 | TRBD1 | TRBJ2-7 | - | TRBV5-6
TGTGCCAGTAGTCCCCTAGCGGGAGTCCTCAATGAGCAGTTCTTC | CASSPLAGVLNEQFF | 15 | TRBD2 | TRBJ2-1 | - | TRBV19
TGTGCCAGCAGCCCTACAGGGTTGGAGACCCAGTACTTC | CASSPTGLETQYF | 13 | - | TRBJ2-5 | - | TRBV5-4
TGTGCCAGCAGTTTGCACACAGGGGGGCAGTTCTTC | CASSLHTGGQFF | 12 | TRBD1 | TRBJ2-1 | - | TRBV27
TGTGCCAGCAGTGATTGGAGGCGGGAGCAGTACTTC | CASSDWRREQYF | 12 | TRBD2 | TRBJ2-5 | - | TRBV2
TGCAGCGGCCGGACAGCCCCATCCACAGATACGCAGTATTTT | CSGRTAPSTDTQYF | 14 | - | TRBJ2-3 | once | TRBV29-1
TGTGCCAGCAAAGGGGGGACTAGATCCTCCTACGAGCAGTACTTC | CASKGGTRSSYEQYF | 15 | TRBD2 | TRBJ2-7 | few | TRBV13
TGCGCCAGCAGCTTGTTTGGGGGCAGGGATAACACTGAAGCTTTCTTT | CASSLFGGRDNTEAFF | 16 | - | TRBJ1-1 | - | TRBV5-1
TGTGCCAGCAGTTTACAGGGGGGATACAATGAGCAGTTCTTC | CASSLQGGYNEQFF | 14 | - | TRBJ2-1 | - | TRBV27
TGCAGCATCCTGGAGCGGGAGTTCTCCACAGATACGCAGTATTTT | CSILEREFSTDTQYF | 15 | TRBD2 | TRBJ2-3 | once | TRBV29-1
TGTGCCAGCAGTACCCGGGACAGAAAAAACATTCAGTACTTC | CASSTRDRKNIQYF | 14 | TRBD1 | TRBJ2-4 | - | TRBV6-5
TGTGCCTGGAGTAAACTAGGGTATGAGCAGTTCTTC | CAWSKLGYEQFF | 12 | - | TRBJ2-1 | - | TRBV30
TGTGCCAGCAGCTTAGATGTGGTGACTAGCGGGGCCCTGAGGGAGCAGTACTTC | CASSLDVVTSGALREQYF | 18 | TRBD2 | TRBJ2-7 | once | TRBV7-8
TGTGCCAGCAGCTCCGGGACACTGATTGAAAAACTGTTTTTT | CASSSGTLIEKLFF | 14 | - | TRBJ1-4 | - | TRBV28